These T cell receptor beta chains were read from a single sample in a study of cytomegalovirus exposure and HLA in healthy donors. The assay was immunoSEQ multiplex PCR, and TCRdb's table has in-frame clones only and misses some. The table shows about 69,000 clones, with around 72% occurring only once. The source material was PBMCs. The receptors stem from a male donor in good health and CMV-seropositive. Both conserved end residues are part of each CDR3. The D gene is left open where the match is weak. Clone size is not always given. Where it is, it says once, few, many or a class for expanded clones.

V	J	size	D	CDR3	DNA
TRBV18	TRBJ2-3	.	.	CASSQKRVSTDTQYF	TGTGCCAGCTCCCAAAAGAGGGTTAGCACAGATACGCAGTATTTT
TRBV5-6	TRBJ1-1	few	.	CASPTFQMNTEAFF	TGTGCCAGTCCGACTTTCCAAATGAACACTGAAGCTTTCTTT
TRBV11-2	TRBJ2-3	.	TRBD2	CASSLGSGGDTQYF	TGTGCCAGCAGCTTAGGTTCGGGGGGAGATACGCAGTATTTT
TRBV4-3	TRBJ2-7	.	TRBD1	CASSQERTGGYEQYF	TGCGCCAGCAGCCAAGAACGGACAGGGGGCTACGAGCAGTACTTC
TRBV9	TRBJ1-3	few	TRBD1	CASSVGQGVLHPGNTIYF	TGTGCCAGCAGTGTTGGACAGGGTGTTCTACATCCCGGAAACACCATATATTTT
TRBV6-1	TRBJ2-7	few	TRBD2	CASSDGTSGPYEQYF	TGTGCCAGCAGTGACGGGACTAGCGGGCCCTACGAGCAGTACTTC
TRBV4-1	TRBJ2-5	.	.	CASSQDSAAYGAQYF	TGCGCCAGCAGCCAAGATTCAGCGGCGTATGGGGCCCAGTACTTC
TRBV5-1	TRBJ1-2	once	TRBD1	CASSYGQGRANYGYTF	TGCGCCAGCAGCTATGGACAGGGCCGAGCTAACTATGGCTACACCTTC
TRBV6-6	TRBJ2-7	.	.	CASSNPRGQGDEQYF	TGTGCCAGCAGCAACCCCCGGGGGCAGGGGGACGAGCAGTACTTC
TRBV13	TRBJ2-5	once	TRBD2	CASSSGGGQEAQYF	TGTGCCAGCAGCTCGGGGGGGGGCCAAGAGGCCCAGTACTTC
TRBV5-1	TRBJ2-3	.	TRBD2	CASSLIGTRGDTQYF	TGCGCCAGCAGCTTGATTGGGACTAGGGGAGATACGCAGTATTTT
TRBV19	TRBJ1-1	.	.	CASRDQVNTEAFF	TGTGCCAGTAGAGATCAGGTGAACACTGAAGCTTTCTTT
TRBV12-5	TRBJ2-7	few	TRBD1	CASGPGQGRNEQYF	TGTGCTAGTGGTCCGGGACAGGGGAGGAACGAGCAGTACTTC
TRBV10-3	TRBJ2-3	.	TRBD2	CAISAGGEDTQYF	TGTGCCATCTCTGCGGGGGGTGAAGATACGCAGTATTTT
TRBV5-4	TRBJ2-5	.	TRBD2	CASSDQRGKTQYF	TGTGCCAGCAGCGATCAGCGGGGGAAGACCCAGTACTTC
TRBV5-1	TRBJ2-3	.	TRBD2	CASSLTQRTSGSTDTQYF	TGCGCCAGCAGCTTGACGCAACGGACTAGCGGGAGCACAGATACGCAGTATTTT
TRBV6-6	TRBJ1-2	few	TRBD1	CASSYPDRGSYGYTF	TGTGCCAGCAGTTACCCCGACAGGGGATCGTATGGCTACACCTTC
TRBV19	TRBJ1-5	.	.	CASSIGTDLQPQHF	TGTGCCAGTAGTATAGGGACAGATCTTCAGCCCCAGCATTTT
TRBV29-1	TRBJ1-2	.	.	CSVVSGLFGYTF	TGCAGCGTTGTGTCAGGGCTTTTTGGCTACACCTTC
TRBV2	TRBJ1-1	few	TRBD1	CASSEAQGVTEAFF	TGTGCCAGCAGTGAAGCACAGGGGGTCACTGAAGCTTTCTTT
TRBV12-1	TRBJ2-1	.	.	CASSPPRGQAGYNEQFF	TGTGCCAGCAGCCCGCCGCGGGGACAGGCGGGGTACAATGAGCAGTTCTTC
TRBV30	TRBJ1-5	.	TRBD1	CAWSAQGAYQPQHF	TGTGCCTGGAGCGCACAGGGGGCGTATCAGCCCCAGCATTTT
TRBV11-2	TRBJ2-1	.	.	CASGGLSHPHEQFF	TGTGCCAGCGGGGGACTTTCTCACCCCCATGAGCAGTTCTTC
TRBV7-9	TRBJ1-1	.	TRBD1	CASSQGDLVSF	TGTGCCAGCAGTCAGGGGGACCTCGTTAGCTTT
TRBV7-2	TRBJ1-1	.	.	CASSFMGGNTEAFF	TGTGCCAGCAGCTTTATGGGAGGGAACACTGAAGCTTTCTTT
TRBV29-1	TRBJ2-2	few	TRBD2	CSASGANTGELFF	TGCAGCGCTAGCGGGGCTAACACCGGGGAGCTGTTTTTT
TRBV6-5	TRBJ2-1	.	TRBD1	CASSYAGTGPYNEQFF	TGTGCCAGCAGTTACGCCGGGACAGGACCTTACAATGAGCAGTTCTTC
TRBV18	TRBJ2-7	.	TRBD1	CASSPGTGSPYEQYF	TGTGCCAGCTCACCCGGGACAGGGTCCCCCTACGAGCAGTACTTC
TRBV27	TRBJ2-1	.	.	CASSFEIRDYNEQFF	TGTGCCAGCAGTTTTGAGATACGGGACTACAATGAGCAGTTCTTC
TRBV30	TRBJ2-7	.	TRBD2	CAWSVGLAYEQYF	TGTGCCTGGAGTGTCGGACTAGCCTACGAGCAGTACTTC
TRBV29-1	TRBJ1-5	.	TRBD1	CSVVAQGNNQPQHF	TGCAGCGTTGTTGCACAGGGGAACAATCAGCCCCAGCATTTT
TRBV2	TRBJ2-7	.	.	CASSDRVSYEQYF	TGTGCCAGCAGTGACAGGGTAAGCTACGAGCAGTACTTC
TRBV5-4	TRBJ1-1	.	TRBD1	CASSFPSSDRAGEAFF	TGTGCCAGCAGCTTCCCTTCCTCGGACAGGGCGGGTGAAGCTTTCTTT
TRBV2	TRBJ2-5	once	TRBD1	CASRGQRQETQYF	TGTGCCAGCAGGGGACAGCGGCAAGAGACCCAGTACTTC
TRBV5-6	TRBJ2-7	.	TRBD2	CASSPTSGSRYEQYF	TGTGCCAGCAGCCCGACTAGCGGGAGTCGATACGAGCAGTACTTC
TRBV2	TRBJ2-7	.	TRBD2	CTSSEPGLASYEQYF	TGTACCAGCAGTGAGCCGGGACTAGCCTCCTACGAGCAGTACTTC
TRBV6-6	TRBJ1-4	.	.	CASSFGGAGSEKLFF	TGTGCCAGCAGTTTCGGGGGGGCAGGGAGTGAAAAACTGTTTTTT
TRBV6-1	TRBJ1-3	once	.	CASSGRDLSSGNTIYF	TGTGCCAGCAGTGGTCGGGACTTGAGCTCTGGAAACACCATATATTTT
TRBV29-1	TRBJ2-2	.	TRBD1	CSVETGLLTGELFF	TGCAGCGTTGAGACAGGGCTTCTCACCGGGGAGCTGTTTTTT